This TCR beta chain was sequenced for a study of Ad26.COV2.S vaccination and SARS-CoV-2 variants (dated by TCRdb to the early 2020s). Study-level background: Vaccine-arm donors were drawn from COV1001, a multicentre, randomized, double-blind, placebo-controlled phase I-IIa trial of Ad26.COV2.S in healthy adults. Participants in the trial were split at random into five groups of five each, receiving low-dose or high-dose Ad26.COV2.S once or twice, or else placebo on both occasions. The TCR-sequenced set comprised around 32 samples: some 19 Ad26.COV2.S vaccine recipients, 5 placebo recipients and 8 SARS-CoV-2 convalescent individuals. Blinding of investigators to trial group allocation was maintained during experiments and outcome assessment. TCRbeta repertoire sequencing was used to assess the specificity and breadth of SARS-CoV-2-reactive T cell receptors after Ad26.COV2.S vaccination. Ad26.COV2.S was administered intramuscularly at 5 x 10^10 or 1 x 10^11 viral particles, either as a single shot or as two shots given 56 days apart.

Points on this clone: Its antigen remains undetermined. No much larger clone is present one base from it, and per-base qualities are unavailable.

Read against the paper, the sample's treatment or condition label means: 15 to 20 received Ad26.COV2.S at low or high dose, single or two shots; about 5 received placebo; per-sample allocation not given. For vaccine and placebo recipients, repertoires were sequenced using samples collected on day 63 after the first injection. In Cohort 1b, 25 adults aged 18-55 years were enrolled at a single site in Boston, USA, between 29 July and 7 August 2020. As a vaccine, Ad26.COV2.S was a replication-incompetent adenovirus type 26 vector that expressed a prefusion-stabilized SARS-CoV-2 spike protein derived from the original Wuhan strain. The immunoSEQ Assay was used to sequence TCRbeta CDR3 regions. After extraction, genomic DNA underwent amplification by bias-controlled multiplex PCR, followed by high-throughput sequencing. The authors' analysis ran thus. To quantify the absolute abundance of every unique TCRbeta CDR3 region, sequences were collapsed and filtered. Usable DNA was measured by amplifying reference genes present in all nucleated cells, and TCRbeta template counts were normalized to that usable DNA to estimate T cell fraction. Repertoire TCRs were annotated as SARS-CoV-2-specific by exact matching of V gene, CDR3 amino acid sequence and J gene to a known reactive TCR set. The reference SARS-CoV-2 TCR set was obtained from MIRA and was filtered for enrichment in COVID-19-positive ImmuneCODE repertoires, whereby public or cross-reactive TCRs were removed. Using the MIRA antigens, annotated TCRs were further analysed by specific ORF or by position within an ORF. Depth was the summed frequency of annotated unique rearrangements, while breadth was defined as annotated unique rearrangements over total unique productive rearrangements. TCR breadth was compared between groups using two-sided Wilcoxon rank-sum tests. In TCRdb, the immuneACCESS table is reduced to in-frame sequences with V and J assigned. These tables do not hold every clone; where another copy was compared, an unresolved V gene accounts for under half, and the others remain unexplained. The V and J calls and clone size are taken from that table; D and trimming were inferred from the DNA. This sample has some 320,000 clones in its table, and about 85% of those were observed once. Under 2.5% of the sample lies in the top ten.

On the study overall, not on this receptor specifically: Comparing responses between vaccine doses or regimens was not something the study was powered to do. Ad26.COV2.S recipients had higher spike-specific TCR breadth than placebo recipients (P = 0.0014). The authors noted that total T cell responses may have been underestimated by the TCR breadth and depth analyses. After vaccination, spike-specific CD8+ and CD4+ T cell responses were reported to show substantial breadth. Non-spike TCR breadth was comparable between vaccine and placebo recipients, consistent with the vaccine containing only spike.

The junction carries 10 bases between V and J, which are trimmed by 4 bases and 2 bases respectively. The CDR3 runs 14 residues from the cysteine to the phenylalanine. Only CDR3 DNA is held: 42 bases, read in frame from base 1. The germline V gene gives CDR1 as SGHVS and CDR2 as FNYEAQ. The source was peripheral blood, collected in a trial of Ad26.COV2.S vaccine versus placebo. The clonotype was recovered from a person aged 18-65 years who received the Ad26.COV2.S COVID-19 vaccine or a placebo. The V and J segments used are TRBV7-6 and TRBJ2-3, with the identity of the D gene unclear. The sequenced DNA is TGTGCCAGCAGCTCTGGGGTGTACACAGATACGCAGTATTTT. It is translated as CASSSGVYTDTQYF.